The rows below give T cell receptor beta chains drawn from one sample of a study of cytomegalovirus exposure and HLA in healthy donors. This table comes from immunoSEQ multiplex PCR, and its TCRdb copy is limited to in-frame clones, with some not included. In the table there are about 63,000 clones, 70% to 90% of which are singletons. The specimen was PBMCs. These receptors all come from a woman younger than 30 in good health and CMV-seronegative. The CDR3 runs from the conserved cysteine through the conserved F or W. Each record gives: CDR3 DNA, CDR3 protein, V gene, D gene, J gene, CDR3 length, clone size. The D gene is left open where the match is weak. Size tells how often a clone was seen (once, few, many) or the class of an expanded clone, and some rows leave it out.

TGCGCCAGCAGGAGTTGGACAGGGTCCTACGAGCAGTACTTC	CASRSWTGSYEQYF	TRBV4-1	TRBD1	TRBJ2-7	14	few
TGTGCCAGCAGCGCCTTCAGGGGGCCCGGCTCTGGGGCCAACGTCCTGACTTTC	CASSAFRGPGSGANVLTF	TRBV5-8	TRBD1	TRBJ2-6	18	.
TGTGCCAGCAACGGACAGGTGCGAGAGACCCAGTACTTC	CASNGQVRETQYF	TRBV7-6	TRBD1	TRBJ2-5	13	once
TGTGCCAGCAGCTCGAAACAGGGGAACACTGAAGCTTTCTTT	CASSSKQGNTEAFF	TRBV5-4	.	TRBJ1-1	14	.
TGTGCCAGCACCCCAGGGGTTAATACAGATACGCAGTATTTT	CASTPGVNTDTQYF	TRBV5-5	.	TRBJ2-3	14	.
TGTGCCTGGAGGATATCCGGGACAGTTAATGAGCAGTTCTTC	CAWRISGTVNEQFF	TRBV30	TRBD1	TRBJ2-1	14	.
TGTGCCAGCAGGGGAGGACGGACCATTAATGAAAAACTGTTTTTT	CASRGGRTINEKLFF	TRBV2	.	TRBJ1-4	15	.
TGTGCCAGCACCAGAAGCGGAGAGAAGACCTACGAGCAGTACTTC	CASTRSGEKTYEQYF	TRBV28	.	TRBJ2-7	15	.
TGCAGTGCAGCGCCAAACACTGAAGCTTTCTTT	CSAAPNTEAFF	TRBV20-1	.	TRBJ1-1	11	.
TGTGCCAGTAGATTGGGAGGGAACTCTGGAAACACCATATATTTT	CASRLGGNSGNTIYF	TRBV19	.	TRBJ1-3	15	once
TGTGCCTTCCAAAGGGGGCAGTACAATGAGCAGTTCTTC	CAFQRGQYNEQFF	TRBV30	TRBD1	TRBJ2-1	13	.
TGTGCCAGCAGTTCAGCGGGGGGAAACAATGAGCAGTTCTTC	CASSSAGGNNEQFF	TRBV5-6	TRBD2	TRBJ2-1	14	.
TGTGCCAGTAGTAACCGACTAGCGGGATACAATGAGCAGTTCTTC	CASSNRLAGYNEQFF	TRBV19	TRBD2	TRBJ2-1	15	.
TGTGCCAGTAGTAGGGACTTCTCAAACAATGAGCAGTTCTTC	CASSRDFSNNEQFF	TRBV19	.	TRBJ2-1	14	.
TGTGCCAGCAGTTTTAGCCCGGGACAGGGTGGCTACACCTTC	CASSFSPGQGGYTF	TRBV28	TRBD1	TRBJ1-2	14	.
TGCGCCAGCAGCCCGGCGCCCGAGGAGAATCAGCCCCAGCATTTT	CASSPAPEENQPQHF	TRBV4-1	.	TRBJ1-5	15	.
TGCGCCAGCAGCTTGGGACACGGAAGGGGGGAGCAGTACTTC	CASSLGHGRGEQYF	TRBV5-1	.	TRBJ2-7	14	.